This is a list of T cell receptor beta chains from one sample in a study of OX40 agonist ivuxolimab in advanced cancers. This table comes from immunoSEQ multiplex PCR, and its TCRdb copy is limited to in-frame clones, with some not included. The sample shows approximately 100,000 clones, about nine tenths of them seen only once. The input for sequencing was CD4+ or CD8+ T cells sorted from blood, taken in a trial of the OX40 agonist ivuxolimab. Every receptor here comes from an adult with an advanced solid tumor such as melanoma, head and neck, liver or kidney cancer. CDR3s include the opening cysteine and the closing phenylalanine or tryptophan. A D gene is named only where the DNA matches it firmly. A row's size may be missing; if present it is once, few, many or a size class.

J,D,size,V,CDR3,DNA
TRBJ1-1,-,few,TRBV6-5,CASSFGWTAQNTEAFF,TGTGCCAGCAGTTTCGGTTGGACAGCCCAAAACACTGAAGCTTTCTTT
TRBJ2-1,TRBD2,-,TRBV2,CASKRLAGAYNEQFF,TGTGCCAGCAAACGACTAGCGGGGGCCTACAATGAGCAGTTCTTC
TRBJ1-5,-,-,TRBV11-1,CASSLGLGQPQHF,TGTGCCAGCAGCTTAGGGCTGGGTCAGCCCCAGCATTTT
TRBJ2-5,TRBD2,-,TRBV5-1,CASSLELAGGKETQYF,TGCGCCAGCAGCTTGGAGTTAGCGGGGGGCAAAGAGACCCAGTACTTC
TRBJ2-3,TRBD2,-,TRBV7-2,CASNNLRYSGTTDTQYF,TGTGCCAGCAACAACCTAAGGTATAGCGGGACCACAGATACGCAGTATTTT
TRBJ2-7,TRBD2,-,TRBV2,CASSALAGSSYEQYF,TGTGCCAGCAGTGCCCTAGCGGGGAGCTCCTACGAGCAGTACTTC
TRBJ1-1,-,-,TRBV27,CASSRALEGTREAFF,TGTGCCAGCAGTCGCGCCCTAGAAGGAACCAGAGAAGCTTTCTTT
TRBJ2-7,-,few,TRBV5-5,CASSSVGRSNEQYF,TGTGCCAGCAGCTCGGTGGGTAGGAGCAACGAGCAGTACTTC
TRBJ1-1,-,-,TRBV7-2,CASSTSPTHPQVNTEAFF,TGTGCCAGCAGCACTAGCCCCACGCACCCCCAAGTGAACACTGAAGCTTTCTTT
TRBJ2-1,-,-,TRBV5-4,CASNLGTHNEQFF,TGTGCCAGCAACCTCGGGACTCACAATGAGCAGTTCTTC
TRBJ2-5,TRBD2,-,TRBV14,CASSQTSGRETQYF,TGTGCCAGCAGCCAAACTAGCGGGAGGGAGACCCAGTACTTC
TRBJ2-2,TRBD2,-,TRBV18,CASSPTAGEGSGELFF,TGTGCCAGCTCACCTACCGCGGGGGAAGGTTCCGGGGAGCTGTTTTTT
TRBJ1-2,TRBD1,-,TRBV27,CASSYRGSYGYTF,TGTGCCAGCAGTTACAGGGGAAGCTATGGCTACACCTTC
TRBJ1-6,-,-,TRBV28,CASSLRLSPLHF,TGTGCCAGCAGTTTAAGGCTTAGTCCCCTCCACTTT
TRBJ1-2,-,-,TRBV6-5,CASSYFAGDYGYTF,TGTGCCAGCAGTTACTTCGCGGGCGACTATGGCTACACCTTC
TRBJ2-3,-,-,TRBV12-5,CASGLGGDTDTQYF,TGTGCTAGTGGTTTGGGGGGGGACACAGATACGCAGTATTTT